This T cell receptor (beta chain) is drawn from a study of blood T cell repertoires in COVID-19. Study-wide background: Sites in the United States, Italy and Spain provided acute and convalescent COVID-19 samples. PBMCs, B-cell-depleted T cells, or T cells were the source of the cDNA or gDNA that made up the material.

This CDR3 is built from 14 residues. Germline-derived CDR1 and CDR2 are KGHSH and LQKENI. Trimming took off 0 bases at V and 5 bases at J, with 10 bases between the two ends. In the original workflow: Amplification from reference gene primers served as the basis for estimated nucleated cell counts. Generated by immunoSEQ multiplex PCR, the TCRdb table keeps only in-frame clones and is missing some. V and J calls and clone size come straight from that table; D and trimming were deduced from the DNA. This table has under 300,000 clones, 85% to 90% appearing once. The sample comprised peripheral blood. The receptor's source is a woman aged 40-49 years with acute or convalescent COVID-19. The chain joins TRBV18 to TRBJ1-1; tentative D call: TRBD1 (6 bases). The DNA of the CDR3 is TGTGCCAGCTCACCACCAACAGGGTCAACTGAAGCTTTCTTT. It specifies CASSPPTGSTEAFF.